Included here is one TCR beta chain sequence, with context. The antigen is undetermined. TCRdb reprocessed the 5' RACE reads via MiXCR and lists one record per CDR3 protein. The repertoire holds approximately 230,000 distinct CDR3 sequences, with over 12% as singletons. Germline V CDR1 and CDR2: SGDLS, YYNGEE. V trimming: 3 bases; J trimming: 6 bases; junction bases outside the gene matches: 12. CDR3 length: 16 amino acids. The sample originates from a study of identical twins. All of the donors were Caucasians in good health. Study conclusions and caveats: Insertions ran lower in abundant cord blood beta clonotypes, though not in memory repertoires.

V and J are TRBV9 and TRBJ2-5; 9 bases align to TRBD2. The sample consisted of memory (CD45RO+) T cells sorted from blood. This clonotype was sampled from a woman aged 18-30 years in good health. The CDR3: CASSERGDSGGKTQYF. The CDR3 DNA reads TGTGCCAGCAGCGAAAGGGGGGATAGCGGGGGAAAGACCCAGTACTTC.